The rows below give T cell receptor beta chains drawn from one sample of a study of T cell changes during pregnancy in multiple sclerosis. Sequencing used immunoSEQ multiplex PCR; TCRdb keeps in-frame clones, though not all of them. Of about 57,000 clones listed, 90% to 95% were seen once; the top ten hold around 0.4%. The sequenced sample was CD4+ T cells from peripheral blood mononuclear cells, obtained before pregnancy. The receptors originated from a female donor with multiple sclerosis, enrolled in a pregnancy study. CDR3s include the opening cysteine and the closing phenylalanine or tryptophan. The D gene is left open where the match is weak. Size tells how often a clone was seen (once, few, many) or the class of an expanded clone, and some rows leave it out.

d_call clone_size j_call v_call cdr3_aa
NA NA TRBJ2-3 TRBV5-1 CASSFGTPFGDTQYF
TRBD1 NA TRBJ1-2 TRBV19 CASSIRGQRYGYTF
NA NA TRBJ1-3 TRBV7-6 CASSLDSTSRNTIYF
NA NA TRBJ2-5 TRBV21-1 CASSNPYRGTSGRTVQETQYF
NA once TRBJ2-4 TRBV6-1 CASSEDGLSPSAKNIQYF
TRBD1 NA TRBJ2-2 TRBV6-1 CASIPGTVAGELFF
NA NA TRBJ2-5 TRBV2 CASSRGTFQETQYF
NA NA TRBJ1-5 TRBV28 CASSSGLSNQPQHF
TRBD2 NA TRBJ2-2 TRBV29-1 CSVPAGSTGELFF
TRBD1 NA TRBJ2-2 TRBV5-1 CASSLTGTENTGELFF
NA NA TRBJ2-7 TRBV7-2 CASSSQTSYEQYF
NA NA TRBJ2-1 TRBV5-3 CARSTGAGHNEQFF
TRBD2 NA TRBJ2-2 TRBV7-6 CASSLAMLAGVQPGELFF
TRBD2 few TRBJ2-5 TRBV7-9 CASSSLAGGETQYF
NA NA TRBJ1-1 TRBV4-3 CASSQRWQGQTEAFF
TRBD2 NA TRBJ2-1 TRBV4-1 CASSQRFPSGNDGANEQFF
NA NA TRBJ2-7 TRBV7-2 CASSLGQVVPYEQYF
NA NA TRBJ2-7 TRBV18 CASQARGLSGEQYF
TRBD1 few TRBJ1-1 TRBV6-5 CASRRTGSEAFF
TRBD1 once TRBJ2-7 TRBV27 CASSLNRNYFGQEYEQYF
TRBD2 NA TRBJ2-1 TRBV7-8 CASSLRLAGSSYNEQFF
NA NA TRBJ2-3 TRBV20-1 CSAGFPDTQYF
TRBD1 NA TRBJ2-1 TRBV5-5 CASSSMGRGLDEQFF
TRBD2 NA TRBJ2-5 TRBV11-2 CASSRGTSGRGETQYF
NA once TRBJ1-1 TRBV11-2 CASSTKQGLYTEAFF
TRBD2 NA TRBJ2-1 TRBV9 CASSAPRTSGGRNEQFF